This T cell receptor (beta chain) was documented in a study of regulatory dendritic cells for organ transplantation. Study details: Monocytes received vitamin D3 on days 0 and 4, IL-10 on day 4. General observations from the study: Naive T cells showed high diversity, memory cells less, memory CD8+ least.

Germline CDR1 reads SGHKS; CDR2 reads YYEKEE (reference sequence). The ends lost 2 bases at V and 2 bases at J; junction bases unmatched: 7. This CDR3 spans 15 amino acids. A few counts support this clone. Its matching antigen is unknown. Sorted T cells were CFSE-labeled and cultured 5 days with allogeneic regulatory or mature dendritic cells at 1:10. The repertoire was sequenced with immunoSEQ multiplex PCR; TCRdb's copy has only in-frame clones and lacks some. The sample includes over 10,000 clones, 74% seen only once; the top ten take around 0.63%. The specimen was naive CD4+ T cells from blood cultured with regulatory dendritic cells. Subset defined: CD45RA+ naive T cells. This TCR derives from a human donor in good health. This sequence joins TRBV5-5 and TRBJ2-7; 7 positions agree with TRBD1. CDR3: CASSLTDRLPYEQYF. The CDR3 coding sequence is TGTGCCAGCAGCTTAACGGACAGGTTACCCTACGAGCAGTACTTC. The full variable domain, completed using reference TRBV5-5 and TRBJ2-7, is DAGVTQSPTHLIKTRGQQVTLRCSPISGHKSVSWYQQVLGQGPQFIFQYYEKEERGRGNFPDRFSARQFPNYSSELNVNALLLGDSALYLCASSLTDRLPYEQYFGPGTRLTVT.